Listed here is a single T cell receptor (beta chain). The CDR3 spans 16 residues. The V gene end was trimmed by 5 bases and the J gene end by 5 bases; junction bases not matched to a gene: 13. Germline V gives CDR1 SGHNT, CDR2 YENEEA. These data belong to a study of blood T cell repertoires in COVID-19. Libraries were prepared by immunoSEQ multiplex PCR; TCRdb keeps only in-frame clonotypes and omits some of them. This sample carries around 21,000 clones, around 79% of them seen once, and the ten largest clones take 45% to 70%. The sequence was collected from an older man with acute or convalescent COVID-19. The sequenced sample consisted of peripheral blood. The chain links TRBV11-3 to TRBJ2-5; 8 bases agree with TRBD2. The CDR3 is CASSPGGAGHGETQYF. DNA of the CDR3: TGTGCCAGCAGCCCCGGGGGGGCAGGCCATGGGGAGACCCAGTACTTC.